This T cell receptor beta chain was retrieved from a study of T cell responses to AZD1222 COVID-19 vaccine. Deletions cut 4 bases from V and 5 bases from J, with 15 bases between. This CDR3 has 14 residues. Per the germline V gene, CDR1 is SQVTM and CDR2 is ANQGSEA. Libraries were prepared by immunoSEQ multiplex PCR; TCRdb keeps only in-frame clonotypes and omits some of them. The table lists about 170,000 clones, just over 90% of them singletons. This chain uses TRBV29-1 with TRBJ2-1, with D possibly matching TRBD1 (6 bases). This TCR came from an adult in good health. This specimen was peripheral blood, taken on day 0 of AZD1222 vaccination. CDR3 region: CSVGDRTSNNEQFF. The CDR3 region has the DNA TGCAGCGTTGGCGACAGGACTTCTAACAATGAGCAGTTCTTC.